Sequencing of this TCR beta chain was carried out in a study of cytomegalovirus exposure and HLA in healthy donors. Study-level findings and limits: Association of 17,000 or so TCR beta sequences with HLA alleles was found at 0.05 false discovery rate in a later analysis. Previously analyzed data showed that most TCR beta V segments were productive at a frequency of about 90% or about 30%. It was in a later analysis that TCR association rates were seen to vary by HLA locus, highest for DRB1 and lowest for HLA-C.

V dropped 4 bases and J dropped 5; count of bases not matched to a gene: 13. This CDR3 comprises 17 residues. Germline CDR1 and CDR2: SGHRS and YFSETQ. This clone was observed a handful of times. The antigen is unknown. 13 Jbeta primers and 60 Vbeta primers were used for the PCR. The method was immunoSEQ multiplex PCR; TCRdb's version includes in-frame clones alone and lacks a portion of them. The data show fewer than 250,000 clones, 76% seen once. This chain links TRBV5-1 with TRBJ2-2, with TRBD2 identical over 8 bases. Source material: PBMCs. This receptor was identified in a man between 18 and 35 years old in good health and CMV-seronegative. The CDR3 spells CASSLTITSGETGELFF. The CDR3 nucleotides are TGCGCCAGCAGCCTTACTATCACTAGCGGAGAGACCGGGGAGCTGTTTTTT. Looking up the rest from reference TRBV5-1 and TRBJ2-2 gives the full variable domain: KAGVTQTPRYLIKTRGQQVTLSCSPISGHRSVSWYQQTPGQGLQFLFEYFSETQRNKGNFPGRFSGRQFSNSRSEMNVSTLELGDSALYLCASSLTITSGETGELFFGEGSRLTVL.